The T cell receptor (beta chain) under discussion was sequenced for a study of blood T cell repertoires in COVID-19. Across the study: In each case, the material was cDNA or gDNA derived from T cells, B-cell-depleted T cells, or PBMCs.

Here immunoSEQ multiplex PCR was the method, and the copy in TCRdb shows in-frame clones only, minus some. Among around 300,000 clones listed, over 75% were seen once. Material: peripheral blood. The clonotype was recovered from a woman aged 45 to 65 with active or convalescent COVID-19.

CDR3 DNA: TGTGCCAGCTCTCTCGACAGGGCGGTCAATCAGCCCCAGCATTTT. The encoded protein is CASSLDRAVNQPQHF. V usage is TRBV28 and J usage is TRBJ1-5; 7 nucleotides agree with TRBD1. Germline trimming cut 8 bases from V and 3 bases from J; bases unmatched to any gene: 10. The CDR3 contains 15 residues. In germline, CDR1 is MDHEN, CDR2 SYDVKM.